Below, 24 T cell receptor beta chains from the same sample are listed, as sequenced in a study of blood T cell repertoires in COVID-19. Measured with immunoSEQ multiplex PCR; TCRdb has only the in-frame clones, and not every one. This table holds 200,000 to 250,000 clones, approximately 91% found once. The sequencing input was peripheral blood. The receptor source for this set is a woman aged 40-49 years with acute or convalescent COVID-19.

This clone came up once. The chain has TRBV19 and TRBJ1-4; 7 bases map to TRBD1. The CDR3 has 15 amino acids. The V gene end was trimmed by 6 bases and the J gene end by 5 bases; junction bases not matched to a gene: 9. Germline values: CDR1 LNHDA, CDR2 SQIVND (reference sequence). The CDR3 DNA reads TGTGCCAGTAGAAGTGACAGGGTCTACAATGAAAAACTGTTTTTT. Translated: CASRSDRVYNEKLFF. Variable domain in full (rest from reference TRBV19 and TRBJ1-4): DGGITQSPKYLFRKEGQNVTLSCEQNLNHDAMYWYRQDPGQGLRLIYYSQIVNDFQKGDIAEGYSVSREKKESFPLTVTSAQKNPTAFYLCASRSDRVYNEKLFFGSGTQLSVL.

This rearrangement joins TRBV19 to TRBJ1-5; D not resolved. CDR3 length equals 13 residues. Looked up from germline, CDR1 is LNHDA and CDR2 is SQIVND (reference sequence). The V gene lost 7 bases and the J gene lost 5 bases, with 12 bases spanning the gap. CDR3 in DNA: TGTGCCAGTACCAATGAGAACCATCAGCCCCAGCATTTT. It translates to CASTNENHQPQHF.

This clone has a handful of counts. V usage is TRBV7-9 and J usage is TRBJ1-2, with D perhaps TRBD1 (5 bases). Germline V gives CDR1 SEHNR, CDR2 FQNEAQ (reference sequence). CDR3 size: 14 residues. The V and J ends lost 2 bases and 5 bases respectively, with 12 bases between them. CDR3 in amino acids: CASSLPGKGYGYTF. The CDR3 region has the DNA TGTGCCAGCAGCTTACCAGGGAAAGGATATGGCTACACCTTC.

This clone has a single count. The rearrangement uses TRBV10-3 and TRBJ1-5; 11 nucleotides align to TRBD1. V gave up 8 bases and J gave up 9 bases; unmatched junction bases: 12. Germline V CDR1 and CDR2: ENHRY, SYGVKD. CDR3 size: 15 residues. CDR3 in amino acids: CAISQGQGVKGPQHF. CDR3 sequence (DNA): TGTGCCATCTCACAGGGACAGGGGGTGAAAGGGCCCCAGCATTTT.

The chain links TRBV7-8 to TRBJ2-5; the match to TRBD2 covers 8 bases. Trimming at V came to 3 bases and at J to 2 bases, leaving 14 bases not matched to a gene. Germline V gene data show CDR1 as SGHVS and CDR2 as FQNEAQ. The CDR3 runs 18 residues. In DNA, the CDR3 is TGTGCCAGCAGCTTTCGGGGTCCCGGGACTAGGGCACAAGAGACCCAGTACTTC. Protein sequence: CASSFRGPGTRAQETQYF.

The chain employs TRBV11-1 and TRBJ2-1, with a possible D match to TRBD2 (5 bases). CDR3 length: 15 amino acids. V was cut by 7 bases and J by 5 bases, with 18 bases left in between. CDR1 and CDR2 (germline): SGHAT, FQDESV (reference sequence). The CDR3 sequence is CASKHAGGQHNEQFF. The CDR3 DNA is TGTGCCAGCAAACATGCAGGAGGCCAACACAATGAGCAGTTCTTC.

This clone was picked up a small number of times. The V gene is TRBV7-9, the J gene TRBJ1-4, with D perhaps TRBD1 (5 bases). Germline CDR1 is SEHNR and CDR2 is FQNEAQ (reference sequence). Between the trimmed V and J ends, which lost 5 bases and 4 bases, there was a span of 11 bases. The CDR3 has 14 residues. The DNA for the CDR3 is TGTGCCAGCAGCGCAGGGATGGTTAATGAAAAACTGTTTTTT. As protein: CASSAGMVNEKLFF.

This chain links TRBV6-5 with TRBJ2-3; weak D call: TRBD2 (7 bases). The germline CDR1 and CDR2 sequences are MNHEY and SVGAGI. Deletions cut 4 bases from V and 2 bases from J, with 16 bases between. The CDR3 is 16 residues long. The CDR3 DNA reads as TGTGCCAGCAGTTCTCAGGCGGGGGCGACCACAGATACGCAGTATTTT. Translation: CASSSQAGATTDTQYF.

The CDR3 sequence: CASSEIQGAGYGYTF. DNA of the CDR3: TGCGCCAGCAGTGAGATTCAGGGGGCCGGGTATGGCTACACCTTC. The chain is built from TRBV10-2 and TRBJ1-2; 8 nucleotides align to TRBD1. Germline lookup yields CDR1 WSHSY and CDR2 SAAADI. J gave up 5 bases and V 2 bases, and 7 bases lay outside the gene matches. The CDR3 spans 15 residues.

The chain links TRBV11-2 to TRBJ2-7, with TRBD1 matching 8 bases. Germline V gene sequence: CDR1 SGHAT, CDR2 FQNNGV. The CDR3 contains 13 residues. The junction had 3 bases not matched to a gene; V was cut back by 5 bases and J by 3 bases. The CDR3 is CASSPGQDYEQYV. In DNA, the CDR3 is TGTGCCAGCAGCCCGGGACAGGACTACGAGCAGTACGTC.

The chain links TRBV2 to TRBJ2-7, with 8 bases that match TRBD2. V shed 3 bases, J shed 1 base, and the junction held 5 bases outside the gene matches. Germline lookup yields CDR1 SNHLY and CDR2 FYNNEI. The CDR3 length is 15 residues. The CDR3 spells CASSDGAGDSYEQYV. CDR3 DNA: TGTGCCAGCAGTGACGGAGCGGGGGATTCCTACGAGCAGTACGTC.

This rearrangement joins TRBV5-1 to TRBJ2-1, with D hard to call. CDR3 length: 16 amino acids. Trimming removed 1 base at V and 4 bases at J, with 15 bases between. Germline V gene sequence: CDR1 SGHRS, CDR2 YFSETQ. The CDR3 region has the DNA TGCGCCAGCAGCTTGTTTACTATGGTACCGTACAATGAGCAGTTCTTC. Translation: CASSLFTMVPYNEQFF.

V is TRBV15 and J is TRBJ2-1; possible D gene TRBD2, 5 bases. Germline CDR1 and CDR2: LNHNV and YYDKDF (reference sequence). V shed 3 bases and J shed 7 bases, with 13 bases lying between them. This CDR3 contains 14 residues. CDR3 sequence: CATSSLVRLNEQFF. As DNA, the CDR3 is TGTGCCACCAGCAGCCTTGTTCGACTAAATGAGCAGTTCTTC. Complete variable domain (other parts from reference TRBV15 and TRBJ2-1): DAMVIQNPRYQVTQFGKPVTLSCSQTLNHNVMYWYQQKSSQAPKLLFHYYDKDFNNEADTPDNFQSRRPNTSFCFLDIRSPGLGDTAMYLCATSSLVRLNEQFFGPGTRLTVL.

The rearrangement links TRBV5-1 to TRBJ1-1, with D tentatively TRBD1 (5 bases). CDR1 is SGHRS and CDR2 is YFSETQ in the germline V gene. V was pared by 0 bases and J by 7 bases, with 10 bases between. The CDR3 loop spans 13 amino acids. CDR3 in amino acids: CASSLARGVEAFF. The CDR3 bases are TGCGCCAGCAGCTTGGCCCGGGGGGTTGAAGCTTTCTTT.

This sequence joins TRBV5-1 and TRBJ2-5; 8 nucleotides align to TRBD1. The ends lost 6 bases at V and 2 bases at J; junction bases unmatched: 6. CDR1 and CDR2 (germline): SGHRS, YFSETQ. There are 14 residues in the CDR3. CDR3 in amino acids: CASTMGQAQETQYF. Here the CDR3 DNA reads TGCGCCAGCACCATGGGACAGGCACAAGAGACCCAGTACTTC.

The CDR3 nucleotides are TGTGCCAGCAGCCAAGGAGGCAGGGTAGGCGAAAAACTGTTTTTT. Protein: CASSQGGRVGEKLFF. This chain connects TRBV3-1 (or the pseudogene TRBV3-2) to TRBJ1-4; D perhaps matches TRBD1 (5 bases). The CDR3 length is 15 residues. V shed 1 base and J shed 8 bases, with 14 bases lying between them. The germline V gene encodes CDR1 LGHDT and CDR2 YNNKEL (reference sequence).

V usage is TRBV19 and J usage is TRBJ1-2; D might be TRBD1 (5 bases). The V gene's germline CDR1 is LNHDA and CDR2 SQIVND (reference sequence). Trimming left V 10 bases short and J 0 bases short, with 12 bases between. The CDR3 extends over 13 amino acids. The CDR3 loop is CATRDRPNYGYTF. The DNA of the CDR3 is TGTGCCACTCGAGACAGACCTAACTATGGCTACACCTTC.

J is TRBJ2-4 and V is TRBV29-1; tentative D call: TRBD2 (6 bases). Germline V gene data show CDR1 as SQVTM and CDR2 as ANQGSEA. This CDR3 comprises 15 residues. V was pared by 2 bases and J by 1 base, with 12 bases between. The CDR3 nucleotides are TGCAGCGTTGAAAGGAGGGCAGGGGCCAAAAACATTCAGTACTTC. It yields the protein CSVERRAGAKNIQYF.

The chain combines TRBV25-1 with TRBJ1-5; no clear D. The CDR3 runs to 13 residues. CDR1 and CDR2 from the germline V gene are MGHDK and SYGVNS. V was cut by 2 bases and J by 2 bases, with 4 bases left in between. For the CDR3, the DNA is TGTGCCAGCAGTGAAACAGGCAATCAGCCCCAGCATTTT. It codes for CASSETGNQPQHF.

For the CDR3, the DNA is TGTGCCAGCAGCTTTTACAGGGTAACTAATGAAAAACTGTTTTTT. This encodes CASSFYRVTNEKLFF. V gene TRBV5-6 combines with J gene TRBJ1-4, with D possibly matching TRBD1 (6 bases). The germline gives CDR1 SGHDT, CDR2 YYEEEE. V was cut by 2 bases and J by 1 base, with 9 bases left in between. The CDR3 is made up of 15 amino acids.

V gene TRBV28 combines with J gene TRBJ1-5, with D perhaps TRBD1 (6 bases). The CDR3 is 15 amino acids. The V end lost 1 base, the J end lost 1 base, and 8 bases lay between the germline ends. Germline V gene sequence: CDR1 MDHEN, CDR2 SYDVKM. The CDR3 sequence is CASSLLGASNQPQHF. CDR3 sequence (DNA): TGTGCCAGCAGTTTATTGGGGGCAAGCAATCAGCCCCAGCATTTT.

The chain is built from TRBV5-4 and TRBJ2-1, with 7 positions matching TRBD1. V was pared by 0 bases and J by 7 bases, with 7 bases of the junction left unmatched. Per the germline V gene, CDR1 is SGHNT and CDR2 is YYREEE (reference sequence). This CDR3 region has 15 residues. CDR3 in DNA: TGTGCCAGCAGCTTGGGGGGACAGTTAGGTAATGAGCAGTTCTTC. It encodes CASSLGGQLGNEQFF.

The gene calls are TRBV5-1 and TRBJ1-3; the D gene is possibly TRBD1 (6 bases). CDR1 SGHRS and CDR2 YFSETQ come from the germline V gene. The CDR3 extends over 16 amino acids. Trimming stripped 2 bases from V and 0 bases from J, with 12 bases between. In DNA, the CDR3 is TGCGCCAGCAGCTTACAGGGCTCCCGCTCTGGAAACACCATATATTTT. Translation gives CASSLQGSRSGNTIYF. Complete variable domain (other parts from reference TRBV5-1 and TRBJ1-3): KAGVTQTPRYLIKTRGQQVTLSCSPISGHRSVSWYQQTPGQGLQFLFEYFSETQRNKGNFPGRFSGRQFSNSRSEMNVSTLELGDSALYLCASSLQGSRSGNTIYFGEGSWLTVV.

J is TRBJ1-4 and V is TRBV27, with TRBD1 identical over 7 bases. The germline gives CDR1 MNHEY, CDR2 SMNVEV (reference sequence). With 4 bases clipped from V and 0 bases from J, the junction kept 5 bases outside the gene matches. CDR3 length equals 16 residues. CDR3 amino acids: CASSSLGTATNEKLFF. CDR3 coding DNA: TGTGCCAGCAGTTCCCTCGGGACAGCAACTAATGAAAAACTGTTTTTT.